These 15 T cell receptor beta chains were all obtained from the same sample, sequenced in a study of graft-versus-host responses after intestinal transplantation. The protocol was immunoSEQ multiplex PCR, while the TCRdb copy is restricted to in-frame clones and leaves out a portion. Among just under 65,000 clones listed, about nine tenths were seen once. Graft samples were processed, releasing intraepithelial and lamina propria lymphocytes. The input for sequencing was ileum tissue, taken 350 to 400 days after transplant. The source is a human patient who received an intestinal transplant, so some T cells may come from the graft donor.

The rearrangement links TRBV19 to TRBJ1-5, with D hard to call. V lost 1 base and J lost 6, with 13 bases in between. The CDR3 is 15 residues long. The germline CDR1 and CDR2 sequences are LNHDA and SQIVND (reference sequence). CDR3 region: CASSIVGDVGQPQHF. CDR3 nucleotide sequence: TGTGCCAGTAGTATAGTTGGGGATGTAGGTCAGCCCCAGCATTTT.

The chain uses TRBV9 and TRBJ2-7, with 9 bases identical to TRBD1. The CDR3 has 15 residues. V was clipped by 0 bases and J by 4 bases; unmatched bases: 5. CDR1 is SGDLS and CDR2 is YYNGEE in the germline V gene. The CDR3 coding sequence is TGTGCCAGCAGCGTAGAGGGACAGGGAGATTACGAGCAGTACTTC. Residues: CASSVEGQGDYEQYF.

V is TRBV25-1 and J is TRBJ2-2; D may be TRBD1 (6 bases). V lost 1 base and J lost 4, with 10 bases in between. Germline CDR1 MGHDK, CDR2 SYGVNS. This CDR3 region has 15 residues. In DNA, the CDR3 is TGTGCCAGCAGTGAATTTCAGGGGACCACCGGGGAGCTGTTTTTT. Its translation: CASSEFQGTTGELFF.

The gene calls are TRBV6-5 and TRBJ2-7; D is uncertain. Trimming cost V 5 bases and J 1 base, with 9 bases left between them. The germline CDR1 and CDR2 sequences are MNHEY and SVGAGI. The CDR3 is made up of 13 amino acids. The CDR3, as DNA: TGTGCCAGCAGTGACTTCGTATCCTACGAGCAGTACTTC. Its protein product is CASSDFVSYEQYF.

The sample holds a few counts of this clone. V and J are TRBV6-6 and TRBJ1-2; D remains unclear. Germline CDR1 is MNHNY and CDR2 is SVGAGI (reference sequence). Deletions cut 2 bases from V and 9 bases from J, with 10 bases between. The CDR3 is 12 amino acids. CDR3 protein: CASSYEGDRYTF. The CDR3 DNA follows: TGTGCCAGCAGTTACGAAGGCGATCGCTACACCTTC.

This chain connects TRBV19 to TRBJ2-2; D is possibly TRBD1 or TRBD2 (6 bases each). Trimming removed 4 bases at V and 4 bases at J, with 19 bases between. The CDR3 contains 17 residues. The V gene's germline CDR1 is LNHDA and CDR2 SQIVND (reference sequence). CDR3 DNA: TGTGCCAGTAGTAGGCCTAAGGGGGGCCGGAGCACCGGGGAGCTGTTTTTT. Its protein is CASSRPKGGRSTGELFF. Full variable domain (remainder filled in from reference TRBV19 and TRBJ2-2): DGGITQSPKYLFRKEGQNVTLSCEQNLNHDAMYWYRQDPGQGLRLIYYSQIVNDFQKGDIAEGYSVSREKKESFPLTVTSAQKNPTAFYLCASSRPKGGRSTGELFFGEGSRLTVL.

J is TRBJ1-1 and V is TRBV18; D call uncertain. There are 13 residues in the CDR3. The V end was cut by 1 base, the J end by 5 bases, with 8 bases between. The germline V gene encodes CDR1 KGHSH and CDR2 LQKENI. The CDR3 DNA is TGTGCCAGCTCACCACTAAAGGAAACTGAAGCTTTCTTT. It translates to CASSPLKETEAFF.

V and J are TRBV20-1 and TRBJ2-1; D gene ambiguous. CDR3 size: 11 residues. Trimming removed 7 bases from V and 10 bases from J, with 14 bases in between. Germline CDR1 reads DFQATT; CDR2 reads SNEGSKA (reference sequence). The CDR3 protein is CSVLAFGEQFF. In nucleotides, the CDR3 is TGCAGTGTCCTTGCCTTCGGGGAGCAGTTCTTC.

This clone is judged medium-sized (0.01 to 0.1%). This CDR3 reads CATMKGPNEKLFF. The DNA for the CDR3 is TGTGCCACTATGAAGGGGCCTAATGAAAAACTGTTTTTT. V gene TRBV7-6 combines with J gene TRBJ1-4, with a weak D call TRBD1 (5 bases). Trimming left V 10 bases short and J 3 bases short, with 12 bases between. This CDR3 spans 13 amino acids. Per the germline V gene, CDR1 is SGHVS and CDR2 is FNYEAQ. Full variable domain (outside the CDR3, taken from reference TRBV7-6 and TRBJ1-4): GAGVSQSPRYKVTKRGQDVALRCDPISGHVSLYWYRQALGQGPEFLTYFNYEAQQDKSGLPNDRFSAERPEGSISTLTIQRTEQRDSAMYRCATMKGPNEKLFFGSGTQLSVL.

The chain recombines TRBV4-1 with TRBJ2-5; TRBD2 agrees at 10 bases. Germline lookup yields CDR1 MGHRA and CDR2 YSYEKL. J gave up 3 bases and V 0 bases, and 13 bases lay outside the gene matches. There are 19 residues in the CDR3. CDR3 bases: TGCGCCAGCAGCCAAGAGAAGGCTAGCGGGGGTCGTAGTAAAGAGACCCAGTACTTC. Amino acid sequence: CASSQEKASGGRSKETQYF.

The chain employs TRBV27 and TRBJ2-2; TRBD2 matches 11 bases. This CDR3 contains 16 residues. V lost 4 bases, J lost 4 bases, and 5 bases stayed unmatched. Germline-derived CDR1 and CDR2 are MNHEY and SMNVEV (reference sequence). CDR3 nucleotide sequence: TGTGCCAGCAGTTCAATGGGACTAGCGGTCACCGGGGAGCTGTTTTTT. This gives the protein CASSSMGLAVTGELFF.

Only a few counts were recorded for this clone. V is TRBV9 and J is TRBJ1-5, with a possible D match to TRBD1 (6 bases). The CDR3 extends over 14 amino acids. Germline V CDR1 and CDR2: SGDLS, YYNGEE. Trimming cost V 7 bases and J 2 bases, with 13 bases left between them. DNA of the CDR3: TGTGCCAGCGGGGAGGGGGGTCGCAATCAGCCCCAGCATTTT. It is translated as CASGEGGRNQPQHF.

The chain is built from TRBV30 and TRBJ2-5, with 9 bases fitting TRBD1. Germline V lookup: CDR1 GTSNPN, CDR2 SVGIG (reference sequence). This CDR3 is built from 14 residues. V was clipped by 1 base and J by 5 bases; unmatched bases: 5. CDR3 sequence: CAWSEGQGGETQYF. CDR3 nucleotides: TGTGCCTGGAGTGAGGGACAGGGAGGGGAGACCCAGTACTTC.

This CDR3 reads CASSSQITSAGTDTQYF. DNA of the CDR3: TGTGCCAGCAGCTCCCAAATAACTAGCGCCGGCACAGATACGCAGTATTTT. J is TRBJ2-3 and V is TRBV7-6, with TRBD2 matching over 7 bases. Germline trimming cut 4 bases from V and 1 base from J; bases unmatched to any gene: 11. The CDR3 is 17 residues long. Germline CDR1 and CDR2: SGHVS and FNYEAQ.

The chain carries TRBV4-1 and TRBJ1-2; D is unresolved. The CDR3 has 15 residues. Germline V CDR1 and CDR2: MGHRA, YSYEKL. Trimming removed 1 base at V and 4 bases at J, with 13 bases between. CDR3 DNA: TGCGCCAGCAGCCAAGGGCTGGACGGGGTCTATGGCTACACCTTC. This gives the protein CASSQGLDGVYGYTF.